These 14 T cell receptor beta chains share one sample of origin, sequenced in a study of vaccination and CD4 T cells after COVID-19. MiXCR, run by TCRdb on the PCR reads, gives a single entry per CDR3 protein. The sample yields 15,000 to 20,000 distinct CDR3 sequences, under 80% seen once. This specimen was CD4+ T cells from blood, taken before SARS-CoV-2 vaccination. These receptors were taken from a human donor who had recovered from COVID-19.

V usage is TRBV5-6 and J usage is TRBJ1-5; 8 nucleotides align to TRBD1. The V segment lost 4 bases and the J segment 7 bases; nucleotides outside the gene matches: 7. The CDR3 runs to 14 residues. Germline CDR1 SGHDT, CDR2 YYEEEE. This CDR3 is CASSATGAGQPQHF. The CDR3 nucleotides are TGTGCCAGCAGCGCGACAGGGGCAGGGCAGCCCCAGCATTTT.

The CDR3: CASSFWDRMNTEAFF. The CDR3 DNA reads TGTGCCAGCAGTTTTTGGGACAGGATGAACACTGAAGCTTTCTTT. The genes are TRBV27 and TRBJ1-1, with 8 bases lining up with TRBD1. The CDR3 has 15 residues. Trimming at V came to 3 bases and at J to 0 bases, leaving 3 bases not matched to a gene. The germline gives CDR1 MNHEY, CDR2 SMNVEV (reference sequence).

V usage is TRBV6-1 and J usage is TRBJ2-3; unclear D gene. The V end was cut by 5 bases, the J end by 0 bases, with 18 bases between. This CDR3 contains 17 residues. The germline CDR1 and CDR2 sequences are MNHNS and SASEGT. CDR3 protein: CASSTERDIISTDTQYF. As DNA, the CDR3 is TGTGCCAGCAGTACGGAGAGAGACATAATTAGCACAGATACGCAGTATTTT.

The DNA of the CDR3 is TGTGCCAGCAGTGGGACAGATTTCTATGGCTACACCTTC. Translating gives CASSGTDFYGYTF. J is TRBJ1-2 and V is TRBV6-1, with D perhaps matching TRBD1 (6 bases). This CDR3 comprises 13 residues. Germline CDR1 is MNHNS and CDR2 is SASEGT. The ends were cut back, 4 bases at V and 4 bases at J, with 10 bases in the middle.

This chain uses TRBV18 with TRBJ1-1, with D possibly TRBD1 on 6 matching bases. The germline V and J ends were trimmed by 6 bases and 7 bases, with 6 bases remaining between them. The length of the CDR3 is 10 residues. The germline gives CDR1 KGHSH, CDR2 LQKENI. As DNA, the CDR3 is TGTGCCAGCTCGGACAGTGAAGCTTTCTTT. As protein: CASSDSEAFF.

The DNA for the CDR3 is TGTGCCACCAGCAGAGACTACAGGGGGCCACCCGGGGAGCTGTTTTTT. It specifies CATSRDYRGPPGELFF. The chain recombines TRBV15 with TRBJ2-2; 9 nucleotides agree with TRBD1. V shed 0 bases, J shed 6 bases, and the junction held 5 bases outside the gene matches. Germline V gene data show CDR1 as LNHNV and CDR2 as YYDKDF (reference sequence). The CDR3 sequence is 16 residues long.

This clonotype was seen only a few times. The CDR3 DNA follows: TGTGCCAGCAGCTCCCAAAGGGACAGGCAAGAGACCCAGTACTTC. Translation gives CASSSQRDRQETQYF. This chain joins TRBV7-2 and TRBJ2-5; TRBD1 matches 8 bases. Trimming took 4 bases from V and 2 from J; bases not matched to a gene: 6. Per the germline V gene, CDR1 is SGHTA and CDR2 is FQGNSA. This CDR3 contains 15 residues.

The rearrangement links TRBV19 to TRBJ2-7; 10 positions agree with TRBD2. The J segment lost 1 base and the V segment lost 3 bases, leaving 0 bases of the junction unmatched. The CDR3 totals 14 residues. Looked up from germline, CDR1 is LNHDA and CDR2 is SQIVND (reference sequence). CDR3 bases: TGTGCCAGTAGTATGACTAGCGGGTCCTACGAGCAGTACTTC. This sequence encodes CASSMTSGSYEQYF.

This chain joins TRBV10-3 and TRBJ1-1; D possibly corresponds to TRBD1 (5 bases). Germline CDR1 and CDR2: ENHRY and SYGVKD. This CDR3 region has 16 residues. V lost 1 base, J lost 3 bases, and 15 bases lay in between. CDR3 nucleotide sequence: TGTGCCATCAGTGAGTTTGGCACTTGGGGGGACACTGAAGCTTTCTTT. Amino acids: CAISEFGTWGDTEAFF.

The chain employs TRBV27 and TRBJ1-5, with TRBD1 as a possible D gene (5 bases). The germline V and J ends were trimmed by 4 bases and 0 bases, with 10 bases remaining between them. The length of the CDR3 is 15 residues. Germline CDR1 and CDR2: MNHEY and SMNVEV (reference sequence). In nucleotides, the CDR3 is TGTGCCAGCAGTTCAGGGATGCTTAGCAATCAGCCCCAGCATTTT. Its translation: CASSSGMLSNQPQHF.

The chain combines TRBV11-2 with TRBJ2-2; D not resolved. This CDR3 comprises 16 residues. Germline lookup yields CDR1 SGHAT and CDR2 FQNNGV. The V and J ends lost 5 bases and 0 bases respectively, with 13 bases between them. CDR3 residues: CASSPRAAANTGELFF. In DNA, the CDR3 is TGTGCCAGCAGCCCCCGGGCGGCCGCGAACACCGGGGAGCTGTTTTTT.

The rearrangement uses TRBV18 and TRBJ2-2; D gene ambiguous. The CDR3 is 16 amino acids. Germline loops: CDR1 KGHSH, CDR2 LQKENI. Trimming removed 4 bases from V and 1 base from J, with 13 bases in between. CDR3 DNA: TGTGCCAGCTCACAGTCTTGGTACAGGAACACCGGGGAGCTGTTTTTT. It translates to CASSQSWYRNTGELFF.

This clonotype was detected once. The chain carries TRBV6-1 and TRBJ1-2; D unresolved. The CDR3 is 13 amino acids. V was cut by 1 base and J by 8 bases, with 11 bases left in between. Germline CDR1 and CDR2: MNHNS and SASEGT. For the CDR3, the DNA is TGTGCCAGCAGTGAAGGCAGGCGTGGAGGCTACACCTTC. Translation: CASSEGRRGGYTF.

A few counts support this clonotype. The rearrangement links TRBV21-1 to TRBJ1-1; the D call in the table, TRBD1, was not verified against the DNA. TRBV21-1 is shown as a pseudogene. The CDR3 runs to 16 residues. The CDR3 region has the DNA TGTGCCAGCAGCAAATACTACAGGGGCCAGAACACTGAAGCTTTCTTT. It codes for CASSKYYRGQNTEAFF.